A few counts support the clone carrying this T cell receptor beta chain. CDR1 and CDR2 (germline): GTSNPN, SVGIG (reference sequence). This CDR3 is built from 14 residues. With 0 bases clipped from V and 3 bases from J, the junction kept 3 bases outside the gene matches. The data stem from a study of CD8 T cells in Susac syndrome. CD8+ and CD4+ T cells from blood underwent TCR beta sequencing, which was carried out in a high-throughput format. The multiple sclerosis controls were treatment-naive patients affected by stable or active relapsing-remitting disease. Both CD4+ and CD8+ T cells were negatively isolated, and TEMRA cells underwent FACS enrichment. An amount of RNA that ranged from 0.5 to 1 ug was reverse transcribed with random hexamers. The CDR3 of TCR beta was amplified by immunoSEQ multiplex PCR across 54 Vbeta and 13 Jbeta. TCRdb processed the immunoSEQ multiplex PCR reads anew with MiXCR; each CDR3 protein has one entry. Of 150,000 to 160,000 distinct CDR3 sequences in the sample, around 95% were seen once.

Sequencing was performed on CD8+ T cells from PBMCs. The source is a human donor with multiple sclerosis. The genes are TRBV30 and TRBJ2-5; 8 bases fit TRBD2. The DNA for the CDR3 is TGTGCCTGGAGTGTATCCGGGGGGGAAGAGACCCAGTACTTC. Amino acid sequence: CAWSVSGGEETQYF.